The 8 T cell receptor beta chains presented below share a single source sample, sequenced in a study of blood T cell repertoires in COVID-19. Some clones are missing from TCRdb's copy, which holds only in-frame ones; the method was immunoSEQ multiplex PCR. The data show tens of thousands of clones, approximately 83% seen once. Sequenced: peripheral blood. These receptors were collected from a man in his thirties or forties with COVID-19, enrolled during active disease.

V is TRBV5-5 and J is TRBJ2-1; TRBD2 matches at 13 bases. The germline CDR1 and CDR2 sequences are SGHKS and YYEKEE (reference sequence). J gave up 7 bases and V 1 base, and 8 bases lay outside the gene matches. This CDR3 contains 17 residues. CDR3 bases: TGTGCCAGCAGCTTGAGGCTCCCGACTAGCGGGAGGAATGAGCAGTTCTTC. Translating gives CASSLRLPTSGRNEQFF.

The genes are TRBV7-9 and TRBJ2-3, with a weak D call TRBD1 (6 bases). Germline V CDR1 and CDR2: SEHNR, FQNEAQ (reference sequence). This CDR3 contains 14 residues. DNA of the CDR3: TGTGCTACGACCGGGACACGCAGCACAGATACGCAGTATTTT. It translates to CATTGTRSTDTQYF.

V usage is TRBV10-3 and J usage is TRBJ1-6, with unresolved D. The CDR3 length is 13 residues. V was shortened by 3 bases and J by 9 bases, with 9 bases between the two germline ends. The V gene's germline CDR1 is ENHRY and CDR2 SYGVKD. The CDR3 loop reads CAISDVVGSPLHF. Here the CDR3 DNA reads TGTGCCATCAGTGATGTAGTCGGTTCACCCCTCCACTTT.

The genes are TRBV30 and TRBJ1-2, with 7 bases lining up with TRBD1. The V gene end was trimmed by 2 bases and the J gene end by 6 bases; junction bases not matched to a gene: 3. This CDR3 has 12 residues. From germline, CDR1 is GTSNPN and CDR2 SVGIG (reference sequence). CDR3 sequence: CAWSLDRDGYTF. Written as DNA, the CDR3 is TGTGCCTGGAGTTTAGACAGGGATGGCTACACCTTC.

This clone showed up just once. The CDR3 is CASSLSLRRGGNYGYTF. The CDR3 nucleotides are TGTGCCAGCAGCTTGTCATTACGGCGGGGCGGTAACTATGGCTACACCTTC. The gene calls are TRBV5-6 and TRBJ1-2; D possibly corresponds to TRBD1 (5 bases). Trimming stripped 1 base from V and 1 base from J, with 17 bases between. Germline V gives CDR1 SGHDT, CDR2 YYEEEE. The CDR3 loop spans 17 amino acids. Filled out from reference TRBV5-6 and TRBJ1-2, the complete variable domain reads DAGVTQSPTHLIKTRGQQVTLRCSPKSGHDTVSWYQQALGQGPQFIFQYYEEEERQRGNFPDRFSGHQFPNYSSELNVNALLLGDSALYLCASSLSLRRGGNYGYTFGSGTRLTVV.

The J gene is TRBJ2-3, the V gene TRBV27; 7 bases agree with TRBD2. The germline V gene has CDR1 MNHEY and CDR2 SMNVEV (reference sequence). The V gene end was trimmed by 3 bases and the J gene end by 4 bases; junction bases not matched to a gene: 10. CDR3 length: 16 amino acids. DNA for the CDR3: TGTGCCAGCAGTTTCCTGGGCATAGCGGGTCCAGATACGCAGTATTTT. This sequence encodes CASSFLGIAGPDTQYF.

The V and J genes are TRBV7-8 and TRBJ1-4, with 12 bases that match TRBD1. This CDR3 is 17 amino acids long. Germline-derived CDR1 and CDR2 are SGHVS and FQNEAQ. The V and J ends lost 5 bases and 5 bases, in that order; junction bases with no gene match: 9. The CDR3: CASSPRDRGRKNEKLFF. In nucleotides, the CDR3 is TGTGCCAGCAGCCCTCGGGACAGGGGGCGTAAGAATGAAAAACTGTTTTTT.

The J gene is TRBJ1-5, the V gene TRBV2, with D maybe TRBD1 (6 bases). The germline gives CDR1 SNHLY, CDR2 FYNNEI. Between the trimmed V and J ends, which lost 3 bases and 0 bases, there was a span of 9 bases. This CDR3 spans 15 amino acids. This chain's CDR3 is CASSEDRNSNQPQHF. The CDR3, as DNA: TGTGCCAGCAGTGAGGACAGAAATAGCAATCAGCCCCAGCATTTT. The full variable domain, in which reference TRBV2 and TRBJ1-5 provide the parts outside the CDR3, is EPEVTQTPSHQVTQMGQEVILRCVPISNHLYFYWYRQILGQKVEFLVSFYNNEISEKSEIFDDQFSVERPDGSNFTLKIRSTKLEDSAMYFCASSEDRNSNQPQHFGDGTRLSIL.